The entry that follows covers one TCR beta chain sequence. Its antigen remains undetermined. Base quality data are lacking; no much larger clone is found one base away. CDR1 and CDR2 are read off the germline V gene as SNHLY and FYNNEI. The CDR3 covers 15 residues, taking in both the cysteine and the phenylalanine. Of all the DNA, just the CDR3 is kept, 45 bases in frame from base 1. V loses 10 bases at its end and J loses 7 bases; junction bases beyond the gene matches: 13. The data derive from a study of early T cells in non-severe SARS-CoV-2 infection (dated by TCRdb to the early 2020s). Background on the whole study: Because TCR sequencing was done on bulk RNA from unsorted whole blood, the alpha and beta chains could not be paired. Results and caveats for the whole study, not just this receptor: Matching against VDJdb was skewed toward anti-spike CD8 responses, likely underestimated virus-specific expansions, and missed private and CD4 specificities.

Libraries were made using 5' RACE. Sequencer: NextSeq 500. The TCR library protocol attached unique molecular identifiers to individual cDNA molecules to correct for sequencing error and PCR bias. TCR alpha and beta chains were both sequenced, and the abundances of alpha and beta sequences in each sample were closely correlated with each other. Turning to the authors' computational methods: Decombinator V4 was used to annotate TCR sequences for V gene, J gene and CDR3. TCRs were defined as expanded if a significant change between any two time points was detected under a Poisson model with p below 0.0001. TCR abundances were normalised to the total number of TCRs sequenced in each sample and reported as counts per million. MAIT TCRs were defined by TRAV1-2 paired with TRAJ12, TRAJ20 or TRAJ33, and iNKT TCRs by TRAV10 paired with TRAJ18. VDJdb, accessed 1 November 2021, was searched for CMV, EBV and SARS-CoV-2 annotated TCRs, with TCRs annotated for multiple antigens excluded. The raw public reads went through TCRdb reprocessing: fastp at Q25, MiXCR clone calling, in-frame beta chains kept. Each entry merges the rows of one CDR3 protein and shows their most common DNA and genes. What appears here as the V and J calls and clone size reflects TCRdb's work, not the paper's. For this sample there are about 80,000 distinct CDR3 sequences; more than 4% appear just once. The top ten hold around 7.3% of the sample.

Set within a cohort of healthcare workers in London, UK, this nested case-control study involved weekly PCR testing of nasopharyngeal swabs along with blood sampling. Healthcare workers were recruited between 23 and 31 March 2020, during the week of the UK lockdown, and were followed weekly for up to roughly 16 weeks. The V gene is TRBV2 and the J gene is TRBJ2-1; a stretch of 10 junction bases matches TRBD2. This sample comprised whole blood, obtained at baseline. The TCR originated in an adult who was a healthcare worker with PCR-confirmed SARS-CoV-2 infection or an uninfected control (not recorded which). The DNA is TGTGCCACCCAGCGGGCTAGCGGGAGACCTAATGAGCAGTTCTTC. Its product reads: CATQRASGRPNEQFF. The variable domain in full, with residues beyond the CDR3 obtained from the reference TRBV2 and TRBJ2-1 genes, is EPEVTQTPSHQVTQMGQEVILRCVPISNHLYFYWYRQILGQKVEFLVSFYNNEISEKSEIFDDQFSVERPDGSNFTLKIRSTKLEDSAMYFCATQRASGRPNEQFFGPGTRLTVL.